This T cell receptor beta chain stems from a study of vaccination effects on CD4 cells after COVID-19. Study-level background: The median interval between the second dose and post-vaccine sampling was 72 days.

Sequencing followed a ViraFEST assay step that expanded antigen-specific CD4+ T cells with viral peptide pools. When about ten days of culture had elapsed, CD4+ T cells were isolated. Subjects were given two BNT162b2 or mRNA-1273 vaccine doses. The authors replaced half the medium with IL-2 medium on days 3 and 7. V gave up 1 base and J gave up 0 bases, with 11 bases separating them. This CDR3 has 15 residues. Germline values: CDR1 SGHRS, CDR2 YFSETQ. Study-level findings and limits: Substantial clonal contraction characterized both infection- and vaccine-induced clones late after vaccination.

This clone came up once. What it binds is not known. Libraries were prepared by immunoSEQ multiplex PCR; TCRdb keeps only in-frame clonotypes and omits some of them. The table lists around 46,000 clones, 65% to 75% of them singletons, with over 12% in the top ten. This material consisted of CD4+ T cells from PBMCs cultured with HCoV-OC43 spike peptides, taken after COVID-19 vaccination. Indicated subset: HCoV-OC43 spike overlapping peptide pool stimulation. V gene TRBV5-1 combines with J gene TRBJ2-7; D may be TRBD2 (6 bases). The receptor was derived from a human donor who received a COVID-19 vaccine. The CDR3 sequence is CASSLTSGSSYEQYF. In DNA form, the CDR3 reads TGCGCCAGCAGCTTGACTTCCGGGAGCTCCTACGAGCAGTACTTC.